These 16 T cell receptor beta chains were all obtained from the same sample, sequenced in a study of response to subunit inactivated influenza vaccine. A single record per CDR3 protein comes from TCRdb applying MiXCR to the RT-PCR reads. The sample lists 250,000 to 350,000 distinct CDR3 sequences; 22% were seen once. The sample here was PBMCs from blood, taken 21 months after vaccination. The origin of the receptors is a man in his fifties or sixties who received an inactivated influenza vaccine.

The genes are TRBV20-1 and TRBJ2-1; maybe TRBD2 (6 bases). Germline values: CDR1 DFQATT, CDR2 SNEGSKA (reference sequence). The CDR3 length is 15 residues. V was cut by 4 bases and J by 0 bases, with 13 bases left in between. The CDR3 coding sequence is TGCAGTGCTACCGAGCGGAGGGGCTCCTACAATGAGCAGTTCTTC. The encoded protein is CSATERRGSYNEQFF.

Written as DNA, the CDR3 is TGCGCCAGCAGTGAGTCAATGGCACCCGGGGAGCTGTTTTTT. Translating gives CASSESMAPGELFF. The chain carries TRBV10-1 and TRBJ2-2; D gene unclear. Trimming left V 0 bases short and J 6 bases short, with 8 bases between. Germline CDR1 is WNHNN and CDR2 is SYGVQD (reference sequence). The CDR3 has 14 amino acids.

The chain's CDR3 is CASSNGPKLFF. CDR3 bases: TGTGCCAGCAGCAATGGGCCGAAACTGTTTTTT. The chain recombines TRBV7-2 with TRBJ1-4; D gene uncertain. CDR3 length equals 11 residues. Germline V gene sequence: CDR1 SGHTA, CDR2 FQGNSA. V was cut by 5 bases and J by 11 bases, with 9 bases left in between.

V gene TRBV5-6 combines with J gene TRBJ2-7; a weak D match, TRBD2 (5 bases). Germline values: CDR1 SGHDT, CDR2 YYEEEE. The V end was cut by 5 bases, the J end by 1 base, with 16 bases between. The CDR3 runs 15 residues. Written as DNA, the CDR3 is TGTGCCAGCAGATCAGTCGGAAGACTATCCTACGAGCAGTACTTC. It specifies CASRSVGRLSYEQYF.

The CDR3 DNA is TGTGCCAGCTCACCCTTTAGGGGGAAAACCTACGAGCAGTACTTC. Translated: CASSPFRGKTYEQYF. This chain links TRBV18 with TRBJ2-7; D perhaps matches TRBD1 (6 bases). V dropped 3 bases and J dropped 2 bases, with 14 bases sitting between them. CDR3 length equals 15 residues. Germline loops: CDR1 KGHSH, CDR2 LQKENI.

This clonotype was found many times. The genes are TRBV4-1 and TRBJ2-7; 8 bases are shared with TRBD2. In germline, CDR1 is MGHRA, CDR2 YSYEKL. J gave up 0 bases and V 4 bases, and 5 bases lay outside the gene matches. The CDR3 totals 15 residues. CDR3 residues: CASSLSGGPSYEQYF. The CDR3 DNA reads as TGCGCCAGCAGCCTAAGCGGGGGTCCCTCCTACGAGCAGTACTTC.

In this sample, this clonotype turned up a few times. This rearrangement joins TRBV6-2 or TRBV6-3 to TRBJ1-1; weak D call: TRBD1 (6 bases). The CDR3 consists of 17 residues. V was cut by 2 bases and J by 3 bases, with 19 bases left in between. Germline CDR1 is MNHEY and CDR2 is SVGEGT. CDR3 DNA sequence: TGTGCCAGCAGTTACGCACTCTTACAGGGAGAGGACACTGAAGCTTTCTTT. This translates into CASSYALLQGEDTEAFF.

As DNA, the CDR3 is TGTGCCAGCAGTTCCCTTCCTCCGGCCGATACGCAGTATTTT. The encoded protein is CASSSLPPADTQYF. The J gene is TRBJ2-3, the V gene TRBV27; D is undetermined. The CDR3 is made up of 14 amino acids. V lost 4 bases and J lost 6, with 14 bases in between. CDR1 is MNHEY and CDR2 is SMNVEV in the germline V gene (reference sequence).

Only a few counts were recorded for this clonotype. The rearrangement links TRBV6-5 to TRBJ1-2, with unresolved D. Germline CDR1 reads MNHEY; CDR2 reads SVGAGI. V shed 5 bases and J shed 2 bases, with 15 bases lying between them. This CDR3 contains 15 residues. The CDR3 DNA is TGTGCCAGCAGTCCCTTGAGTGGGTTAAACTATGGCTACACCTTC. As protein: CASSPLSGLNYGYTF.

J is TRBJ1-2 and V is TRBV30, with D possibly matching TRBD1 (5 bases). The CDR3 loop spans 16 amino acids. Between the trimmed V and J ends, which lost 0 bases and 4 bases, there was a span of 18 bases. Germline lookup yields CDR1 GTSNPN and CDR2 SVGIG (reference sequence). The CDR3 loop is CAWSVRDFGGSYGYTF. The CDR3 nucleotides read TGTGCCTGGAGTGTGAGGGACTTCGGGGGGTCCTATGGCTACACCTTC.

V usage is TRBV2 and J usage is TRBJ1-5; 11 bases map to TRBD1. With 7 bases clipped from V and 4 bases from J, the junction kept 6 bases outside the gene matches. Germline assignment: CDR1 SNHLY and CDR2 FYNNEI. The CDR3 consists of 15 residues. DNA for the CDR3: TGTGCCAGCATCCCGGACAGGGGGCGTAATCAGCCCCAGCATTTT. Protein sequence: CASIPDRGRNQPQHF.

The chain recombines TRBV7-2 with TRBJ1-2, with D possibly TRBD1 on 6 matching bases. V was trimmed by 5 bases and J by 8 bases, leaving 15 bases between them. Per germline, CDR1 SGHTA and CDR2 FQGNSA. This CDR3 spans 13 amino acids. This CDR3 is CASSPTGMEGYTF. CDR3 sequence (DNA): TGTGCCAGCAGCCCAACAGGGATGGAGGGCTACACCTTC.

A few counts support this clonotype. This CDR3 reads CASSPDRVMNTEAFF. CDR3 sequence (DNA): TGTGCCAGCAGCCCGGACAGGGTGATGAACACTGAAGCTTTCTTT. The genes are TRBV7-2 and TRBJ1-1, with 8 bases identical to TRBD1. Germline V gene data show CDR1 as SGHTA and CDR2 as FQGNSA. V lost 5 bases, J lost 0 bases, and 5 bases stayed unmatched. The CDR3 has 15 amino acids.

This chain links TRBV7-2 with TRBJ1-2; 10 positions agree with TRBD1. The trim removed 4 bases at V and 8 bases at J, leaving 7 bases unmatched. Germline V gives CDR1 SGHTA, CDR2 FQGNSA. The CDR3 length is 14 residues. CDR3 bases: TGTGCCAGCAGCTGGACAGGGGGAACTCTAGGCTACACCTTC. It yields the protein CASSWTGGTLGYTF. Full variable domain (rest looked up from reference TRBV7-2 and TRBJ1-2): GAGVSQSPSNKVTEKGKDVELRCDPISGHTALYWYRQSLGQGLEFLIYFQGNSAPDKSGLPSDRFSAERTGGSVSTLTIQRTQQEDSAVYLCASSWTGGTLGYTFGSGTRLTVV.

The chain employs TRBV4-3 and TRBJ2-1; D remains ambiguous. Trimming pared 0 bases from V and 6 bases from J, leaving 6 bases between. CDR3 length: 13 amino acids. CDR1 is LGHNA, CDR2 YSLEER, per germline. As DNA, the CDR3 is TGCGCCAGCAGCCAAGATCGGACCAATGAGCAGTTCTTC. This sequence encodes CASSQDRTNEQFF.

The V call is TRBV5-1, the J call TRBJ2-1; 12 nucleotides agree with TRBD2. Germline CDR1 and CDR2: SGHRS and YFSETQ. This CDR3 region has 19 residues. V was clipped by 4 bases and J by 6 bases; unmatched bases: 17. Here the CDR3 reads CASSIQTSGSLRSFNEQFF. CDR3 coding DNA: TGCGCCAGCAGCATACAGACTAGCGGGAGTTTGAGGTCTTTCAATGAGCAGTTCTTC.